A selection of T cell receptor beta chains follows, all from one sample in a study of beta chain features in type 1 diabetes. Repertoires were generated with immunoSEQ multiplex PCR, while TCRdb's copy carries only in-frame clones and drops some. This table holds just under 150,000 clones, around an eighth found once. The sample was central memory CD4+ T cells from blood. These receptors came from a man younger than 30 with type 1 diabetes. CDR3s include the opening cysteine and the closing phenylalanine or tryptophan. Fields, in order: J gene, clone size, V gene, D gene, CDR3 DNA, CDR3 protein. The D gene is left open where the match is weak. Expanded clones are given a class, and other clones once, few, many or no size at all.

TRBJ2-5 | few | TRBV7-9 | . | TGTGCCAGCACAAAAACATATGAGACCCAGTACTTC | CASTKTYETQYF
TRBJ2-3 | . | TRBV2 | . | TGTGCCAGCATAGGGGGGCTGACAGATACGCAGTATTTT | CASIGGLTDTQYF
TRBJ1-1 | few | TRBV6-1 | . | TGTGCCAGCAGTTCCCCAGGCGCCGGAAGCACTGAAGCTTTCTTT | CASSSPGAGSTEAFF
TRBJ2-5 | few | TRBV29-1 | TRBD2 | TGCAGCGCCCGGACTAGCACCATCGAGACCCAGTACTTC | CSARTSTIETQYF
TRBJ1-2 | . | TRBV14 | . | TGTGCCAGCAGCCAACCCTCGGGGGGCTACACCTTC | CASSQPSGGYTF
TRBJ2-5 | . | TRBV5-6 | . | TGTGCCAGCAGCCGGCTTGAGGGAGAGACCCAGTACTTC | CASSRLEGETQYF
TRBJ1-2 | . | TRBV29-1 | . | TGCAGCGCCGGGGCGGCAGCGAACTATGGCTACACCTTC | CSAGAAANYGYTF
TRBJ2-3 | few | TRBV7-9 | . | TGTGCCAGCAGCCGTGGGAGCGCCACAGATACGCAGTATTTT | CASSRGSATDTQYF
TRBJ1-1 | few | TRBV7-9 | . | TGTGCCAGCAGCTTGGTCCTCTCTATGAACACTGAAGCTTTCTTT | CASSLVLSMNTEAFF
TRBJ1-1 | few | TRBV7-3 | . | TGTGCCAGCAGCACCCATAACACTGAAGCTTTCTTT | CASSTHNTEAFF
TRBJ2-2 | . | TRBV30 | . | TGTGCCTGGACCCTCGAGGGTCTCAAGGCCGGGGAGCTGTTTTTT | CAWTLEGLKAGELFF
TRBJ2-5 | . | TRBV5-1 | . | TGCGCCAGCAGGGGGGACACAGGGCTTCAAGAGACCCAGTACTTC | CASRGDTGLQETQYF
TRBJ2-3 | many | TRBV15 | . | TGTGCCACCAGCAGGGGGACGGACCCAACAGATACGCAGTATTTT | CATSRGTDPTDTQYF
TRBJ2-5 | few | TRBV9 | . | TGTGCCAGCAGCGTAGGGCTGAATCAAGAGACCCAGTACTTC | CASSVGLNQETQYF
TRBJ2-3 | . | TRBV7-2 | TRBD2 | TGTGCCAGCAGAACTACTAGCGGGGGGGCGAGTACGCAGTATTTT | CASRTTSGGASTQYF
TRBJ2-7 | few | TRBV29-1 | TRBD1 | TGCAGCGCCAAACCGGGACAGACACCCTACGAGCAGTACTTC | CSAKPGQTPYEQYF
TRBJ1-2 | . | TRBV10-3 | . | TGTGCCATCAGTGATCGAACAGGTTCAGCTAACTATGGCTACACCTTC | CAISDRTGSANYGYTF
TRBJ2-7 | few | TRBV13 | TRBD1 | TGTGCCAGCAGCTTCGGACAGGGGATATCCTACGAGCAGTACTTC | CASSFGQGISYEQYF
TRBJ1-2 | . | TRBV6-5 | TRBD1 | TGTGCCAGCAGTTTGGGACAGCCGGCGGACTATGGCTACACCTTC | CASSLGQPADYGYTF
TRBJ1-2 | . | TRBV4-1 | . | TGCGCCAGCAGCCAAGGTGTTAATTTTCAGGGGATCAGTTTGAACTATGGCTACACCTTC | CASSQGVNFQGISLNYGYTF
TRBJ1-2 | . | TRBV9 | . | TGTGCCAGCAGCGTAGTTTCTGACACAACTTATGGCTACACCTTC | CASSVVSDTTYGYTF
TRBJ2-1 | . | TRBV27 | . | TGTGCCAGCAGTTTGCCACCATACAATGAGCAGTTCTTC | CASSLPPYNEQFF
TRBJ2-3 | few | TRBV30 | . | TGTGCCTGGAGTGTACTAGGTCCTGCTAGCACAGATACGCAGTATTTT | CAWSVLGPASTDTQYF
TRBJ2-5 | . | TRBV5-6 | TRBD2 | TGTGCCAGCAGCACGAGACTAGCGGGGGGCCCGGGAGAGACCCAGTACTTC | CASSTRLAGGPGETQYF
TRBJ2-1 | few | TRBV12-5 | . | TGTGCTAGTGGCCCTATGATTGGCAGGCAGTTCTTC | CASGPMIGRQFF
TRBJ1-1 | . | TRBV7-9 | . | TGTGCCAGCAGCTTAGACCCGAACACTGAAGCTTTCTTT | CASSLDPNTEAFF
TRBJ2-3 | few | TRBV4-1 | . | TGCGCCAGCAGCCAAGCAGGGGCCCCAGATACGCAGTATTTT | CASSQAGAPDTQYF
TRBJ2-7 | few | TRBV29-1 | . | TGCAGCGTCCTACAAGGACAGAACTACGAGCAGTACTTC | CSVLQGQNYEQYF
TRBJ2-2 | . | TRBV9 | . | TGTGCCAGCAGCGTCGGCCCCACCGGGGAGCTGTTTTTT | CASSVGPTGELFF
TRBJ1-3 | few | TRBV10-2 | TRBD1 | TGCGCCAGCAGTGAGTCGACAGGGTTCTCTGGAAACACCATATATTTT | CASSESTGFSGNTIYF
TRBJ2-3 | . | TRBV4-1 | . | TGCGCCAGCAGCCAAGATCTTATTAACAGGTTGAGCACAGATACGCAGTATTTT | CASSQDLINRLSTDTQYF
TRBJ2-1 | . | TRBV5-1 | . | TGCGCCAGCAGTTCCTCAGGAGGGTATGAGCAGTTCTTC | CASSSSGGYEQFF
TRBJ1-2 | . | TRBV27 | . | TGTGCCAGCAGTTTATCTGGCAGGGCGGCTGGCTACACCTTC | CASSLSGRAAGYTF
TRBJ2-1 | . | TRBV28 | . | TGTGCCAGCAGCTCCGGTTGGGCTTACAATGAGCAGTTCTTC | CASSSGWAYNEQFF
TRBJ1-2 | . | TRBV18 | . | TGTGCCAGCTCACCAGAGGCATTCCGGGACTATGGCTACACCTTC | CASSPEAFRDYGYTF
TRBJ1-4 | . | TRBV5-6 | TRBD1 | TGTGCCAGCAGCTCCGGGACAGACTACGATGAAAAACTGTTTTTT | CASSSGTDYDEKLFF
TRBJ2-1 | . | TRBV4-1 | TRBD2 | TGCGCCAGCAGCCTCCGGACTAGCGGGGGTAATGAGCAGTTCTTC | CASSLRTSGGNEQFF
TRBJ1-5 | . | TRBV19 | . | TGTGCCAGTTCCCCCACTTCCCAGCCCCAGCATTTT | CASSPTSQPQHF
TRBJ1-1 | few | TRBV7-2 | . | TGTGCCAGCAGGCGTCCCCCCGGAACTGAAGCTTTCTTT | CASRRPPGTEAFF
TRBJ1-4 | few | TRBV29-1 | TRBD1 | TGCAGCGCTCCGGGACAGGGGGACGAAAAACTGTTTTTT | CSAPGQGDEKLFF
TRBJ2-3 | few | TRBV27 | . | TGTGCCAGCACCCCGGGGGCGGGGGCTAGCACAGATACGCAGTATTTT | CASTPGAGASTDTQYF
TRBJ1-1 | . | TRBV5-6 | . | TGTGCCAGCAGCTTGTCTATGGGGAACACTGAAGCTTTCTTT | CASSLSMGNTEAFF
TRBJ1-1 | . | TRBV5-1 | TRBD1 | TGCGCCAGCAGCACATGGACAGGGAACACTGAAGCTTTCTTT | CASSTWTGNTEAFF
TRBJ2-7 | few | TRBV6-5 | . | TGTGCCAGCAGAAGGTACTCCTACGAGCAGTACTTC | CASRRYSYEQYF
TRBJ2-4 | . | TRBV2 | . | TGTGCCAGCAGGGGGACGGGGAACATTCAGTACTTC | CASRGTGNIQYF
TRBJ1-3 | . | TRBV29-1 | . | TGCAGCGTTACCGGTGGAGGATCTGGAAACACCATATATTTT | CSVTGGGSGNTIYF
TRBJ1-2 | few | TRBV29-1 | . | TGCAGCGTTGAAGACCCGGGGTTTTTAGCTTCGTATGGCTACACCTTC | CSVEDPGFLASYGYTF
TRBJ2-3 | . | TRBV10-3 | TRBD2 | TGTGCCATCAGTGCCCCCACTAGCGGGGGGTCAGATACGCAGTATTTT | CAISAPTSGGSDTQYF
TRBJ1-6 | few | TRBV4-2 | TRBD1 | TGTGCCAGCAGCCAAGATGGGACAGGGGGCGAAACCCTCCACTTT | CASSQDGTGGETLHF
TRBJ2-5 | . | TRBV28 | . | TGTGCCAGCAGCCGTGGGGGAACGTTACAAGAGACCCAGTACTTC | CASSRGGTLQETQYF